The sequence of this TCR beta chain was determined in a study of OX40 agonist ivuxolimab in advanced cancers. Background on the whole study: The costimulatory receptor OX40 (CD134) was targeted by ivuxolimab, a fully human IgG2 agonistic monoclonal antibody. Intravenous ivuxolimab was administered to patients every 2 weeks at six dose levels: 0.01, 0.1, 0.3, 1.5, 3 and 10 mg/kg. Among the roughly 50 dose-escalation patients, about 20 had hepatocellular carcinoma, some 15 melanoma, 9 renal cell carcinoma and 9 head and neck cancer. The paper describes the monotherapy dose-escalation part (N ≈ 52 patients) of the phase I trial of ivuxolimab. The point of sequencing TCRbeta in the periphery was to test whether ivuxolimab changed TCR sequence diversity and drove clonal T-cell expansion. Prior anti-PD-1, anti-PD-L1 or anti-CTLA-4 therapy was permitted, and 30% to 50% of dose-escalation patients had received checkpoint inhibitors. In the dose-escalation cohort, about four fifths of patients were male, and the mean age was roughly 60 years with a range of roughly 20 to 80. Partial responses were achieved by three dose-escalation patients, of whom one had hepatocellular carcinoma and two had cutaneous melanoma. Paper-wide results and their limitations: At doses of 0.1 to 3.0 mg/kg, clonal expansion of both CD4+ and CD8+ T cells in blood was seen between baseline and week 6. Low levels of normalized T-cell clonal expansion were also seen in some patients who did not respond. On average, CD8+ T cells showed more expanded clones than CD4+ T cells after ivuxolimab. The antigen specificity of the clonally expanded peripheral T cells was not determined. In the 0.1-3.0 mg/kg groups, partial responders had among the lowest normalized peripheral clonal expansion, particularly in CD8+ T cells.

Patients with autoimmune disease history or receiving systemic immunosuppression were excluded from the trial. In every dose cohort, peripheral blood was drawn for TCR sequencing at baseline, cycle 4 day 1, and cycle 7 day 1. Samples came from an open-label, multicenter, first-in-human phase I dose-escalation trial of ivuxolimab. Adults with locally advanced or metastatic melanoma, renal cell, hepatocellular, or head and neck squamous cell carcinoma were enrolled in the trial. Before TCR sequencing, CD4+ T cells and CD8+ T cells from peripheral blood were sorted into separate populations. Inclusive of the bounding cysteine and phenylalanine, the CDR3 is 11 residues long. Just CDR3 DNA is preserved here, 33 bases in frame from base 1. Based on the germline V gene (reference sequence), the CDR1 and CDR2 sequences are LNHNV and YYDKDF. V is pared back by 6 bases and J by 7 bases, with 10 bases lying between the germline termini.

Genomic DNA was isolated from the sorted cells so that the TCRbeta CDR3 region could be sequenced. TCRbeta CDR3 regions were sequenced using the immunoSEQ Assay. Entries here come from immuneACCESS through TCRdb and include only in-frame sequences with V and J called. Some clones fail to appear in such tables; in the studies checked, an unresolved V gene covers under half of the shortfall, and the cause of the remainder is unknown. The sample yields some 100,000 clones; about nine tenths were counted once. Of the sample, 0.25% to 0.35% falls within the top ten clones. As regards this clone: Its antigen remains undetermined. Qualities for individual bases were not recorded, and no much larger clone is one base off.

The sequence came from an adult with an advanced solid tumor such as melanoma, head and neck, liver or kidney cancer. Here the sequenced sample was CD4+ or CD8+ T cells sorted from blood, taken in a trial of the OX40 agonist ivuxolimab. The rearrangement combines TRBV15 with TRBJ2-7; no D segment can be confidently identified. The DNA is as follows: TGTGCCACCAGGAAGGTGGATGAGCAGTACTTC. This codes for CATRKVDEQYF.